This T cell receptor (beta chain) was retrieved from a study of T cell responses to AZD1222 COVID-19 vaccine. This clone was seen only a few times. As yet, its antigen is unknown. Assay used: immunoSEQ multiplex PCR; TCRdb lists only in-frame clones, some missing. The sample includes approximately 100,000 clones, roughly nine tenths seen only once; the top ten take 5% to 5.5%. General study points: The sample set comprised mostly white British donors with more females, and clonal diversity was possibly underestimated.

Sample: peripheral blood, taken on day 0 of AZD1222 vaccination. This receptor was taken from an adult in good health.

This CDR3 reads CASRAGGLYEQFF. CDR3 coding DNA: TGTGCCAGCAGGGCGGGAGGGTTGTATGAGCAGTTCTTC. The chain carries TRBV12-3 or TRBV12-4 and TRBJ2-1, with 9 bases identical to TRBD2. V shed 6 bases, J shed 8 bases, and the junction held 5 bases outside the gene matches. This CDR3 comprises 13 residues.